Each of the 23 T cell receptor beta chains below was sequenced from the same sample in a study of chemoradiotherapy in HPV16-positive cancers. The method was immunoSEQ multiplex PCR; TCRdb's version includes in-frame clones alone and lacks a portion of them. The table lists some 34,000 clones, 85% to 90% of them singletons, with around 1.9% in the top ten. Sequences were derived from blood, sampled from a patient who underwent chemoradiotherapy. These receptors came from a human donor with HPV-associated anogenital cancer.

This chain connects TRBV27 to TRBJ1-2, with D hard to call. Trimming cost V 5 bases and J 0 bases, with 7 bases left between them. This CDR3 has 13 residues. Germline V lookup: CDR1 MNHEY, CDR2 SMNVEV (reference sequence). The CDR3: CASSPLANYGYTF. The CDR3 DNA is TGTGCCAGCAGTCCCTTAGCTAACTATGGCTACACCTTC.

CDR3 nucleotide sequence: TGTGCCATCAGTGAAGACCTACAGGGGGCTGGGGAAAAACTGTTTTTT. This sequence encodes CAISEDLQGAGEKLFF. This chain joins TRBV10-3 and TRBJ1-4, with 9 bases lining up with TRBD1. V was pared by 3 bases and J by 8 bases, with 10 bases of the junction left unmatched. CDR1 and CDR2 (germline): ENHRY, SYGVKD. The CDR3 covers 16 residues.

This chain uses TRBV15 with TRBJ1-1; D remains unclear. Trimming took off 6 bases at V and 3 bases at J, with 14 bases between the two ends. This CDR3 has 14 residues. Per germline, CDR1 LNHNV and CDR2 YYDKDF (reference sequence). Here the CDR3 reads CATSAKTVDTEAFF. The CDR3 DNA sequence: TGTGCCACCAGTGCAAAAACAGTTGACACTGAAGCTTTCTTT.

The chain links TRBV9 to TRBJ1-2; the D gene is possibly TRBD1 (5 bases). The CDR3 totals 13 residues. CDR1 is SGDLS, CDR2 YYNGEE, per germline. V dropped 0 bases and J dropped 10 bases, with 13 bases sitting between them. This chain's CDR3 is CASSVGLGDDYTF. The CDR3 DNA is TGTGCCAGCAGCGTAGGTCTCGGGGACGACTACACCTTC.

This clone showed up just a few times. This chain uses TRBV19 with TRBJ2-3; TRBD1 might be the D (6 bases). The CDR3 has 15 residues. Germline CDR1 and CDR2: LNHDA and SQIVND (reference sequence). V was clipped by 1 base and J by 2 bases, with 10 bases between them. The CDR3 protein is CASSIGGGYTDTQYF. The DNA for the CDR3 is TGTGCCAGTAGTATAGGAGGGGGTTACACAGATACGCAGTATTTT.

The chain combines TRBV11-2 with TRBJ1-5; TRBD1 aligns across 7 bases. This CDR3 spans 16 amino acids. After removal of 1 base from V and 3 bases from J, the junction contained 6 bases not matched to a gene. The germline V gene has CDR1 SGHAT and CDR2 FQNNGV. The CDR3 bases are TGTGCCAGCAGCTTAGGTAACGGGACAGACAATCAGCCCCAGCATTTT. Protein sequence: CASSLGNGTDNQPQHF.

In this sample, this clone turned up a few times. The chain joins TRBV2 to TRBJ1-5; 7 nucleotides agree with TRBD1. CDR3 size: 15 residues. The germline gives CDR1 SNHLY, CDR2 FYNNEI. The V gene end was trimmed by 3 bases and the J gene end by 2 bases; junction bases not matched to a gene: 4. This CDR3 reads CASSEQDRGNQPQHF. The CDR3 DNA follows: TGTGCCAGCAGTGAGCAAGACAGGGGCAATCAGCCCCAGCATTTT.

DNA for the CDR3: TGTGCCAGCAGTTTTGGGACAGGGGTCACCGGGGAGCTGTTTTTT. As protein: CASSFGTGVTGELFF. The chain carries TRBV7-6 and TRBJ2-2; the match to TRBD1 covers 10 bases. CDR3 size: 15 residues. After removal of 6 bases from V and 4 bases from J, the junction contained 5 bases not matched to a gene. CDR1 and CDR2 (germline): SGHVS, FNYEAQ.

This chain links TRBV7-2 with TRBJ1-6; D is ambiguous. The CDR3 is 15 residues long. Trimming removed 5 bases at V and 7 bases at J, with 15 bases between. The germline V gene encodes CDR1 SGHTA and CDR2 FQGNSA. CDR3 loop: CASSPRTITNSPLHF. CDR3 DNA sequence: TGTGCCAGCAGCCCCAGGACGATAACCAATTCACCCCTCCACTTT. The complete variable domain, with remaining parts taken from reference TRBV7-2 and TRBJ1-6, reads GAGVSQSPSNKVTEKGKDVELRCDPISGHTALYWYRQSLGQGLEFLIYFQGNSAPDKSGLPSDRFSAERTGGSVSTLTIQRTQQEDSAVYLCASSPRTITNSPLHFGNGTRLTVT.

The chain has TRBV10-3 and TRBJ1-2; TRBD1 matches at 9 bases. In germline, CDR1 is ENHRY, CDR2 SYGVKD. The V segment lost 4 bases and the J segment 0 bases; nucleotides outside the gene matches: 0. The CDR3 is 14 amino acids. The CDR3 DNA reads TGTGCCATCAGTGGGGACAGGGCTAACTATGGCTACACCTTC. It specifies CAISGDRANYGYTF.

This clone showed up just a few times. The J gene is TRBJ2-7, the V gene TRBV18; D gene ambiguous. Trimming left V 4 bases short and J 1 base short, with 8 bases between. Germline loops: CDR1 KGHSH, CDR2 LQKENI. The CDR3 covers 13 residues. This chain's CDR3 is CASSQGESYEQYF. The CDR3 DNA reads TGTGCCAGCTCACAAGGAGAGTCCTACGAGCAGTACTTC.

This chain links TRBV28 with TRBJ1-4; 10 bases align to TRBD1. Germline V gene lookup returns CDR1 MDHEN and CDR2 SYDVKM. The CDR3 length is 15 residues. V dropped 6 bases and J dropped 7; count of bases not matched to a gene: 8. The CDR3 bases are TGTGCCAGCAGGGATTCCGGGACAGGGGTTGAAAAACTGTTTTTT. Protein sequence: CASRDSGTGVEKLFF.

V usage is TRBV11-1 and J usage is TRBJ2-3, with D tentatively TRBD2 (5 bases). This CDR3 has 17 amino acids. The V gene lost 8 bases and the J gene lost 6 bases, with 27 bases spanning the gap. Germline CDR1 is SGHAT and CDR2 is FQDESV (reference sequence). CDR3 nucleotides: TGTGCCAGCGTATTAGGCCGGGATATAGGGTTTGGGGATACGCAGTATTTT. Encoded protein: CASVLGRDIGFGDTQYF.

This chain connects TRBV7-8 to TRBJ2-3; 14 bases line up with TRBD2. V was clipped by 6 bases and J by 6 bases; unmatched bases: 8. Germline CDR1 reads SGHVS; CDR2 reads FQNEAQ. The CDR3 sequence is 16 residues long. The CDR3 protein is CASRGLAGVIADTQYF. The CDR3 DNA is TGTGCCAGCAGGGGACTAGCGGGGGTGATAGCCGATACGCAGTATTTT.

The V and J genes are TRBV5-1 and TRBJ2-5; 11 bases map to TRBD2. The CDR3 totals 15 residues. Germline V gives CDR1 SGHRS, CDR2 YFSETQ. The J segment lost 5 bases and the V segment lost 2 bases, leaving 5 bases of the junction unmatched. The CDR3 loop reads CASSFSLAGGETQYF. DNA for the CDR3: TGCGCCAGCAGCTTTTCCCTAGCGGGGGGCGAGACCCAGTACTTC.

The chain recombines TRBV5-6 with TRBJ2-1; 7 positions agree with TRBD2. Trimming cost V 4 bases and J 7 bases; bases outside gene matches: 2. This CDR3 is 12 amino acids long. Per the germline V gene, CDR1 is SGHDT and CDR2 is YYEEEE. CDR3 sequence (DNA): TGTGCCAGCAGCGGGGGGGTAAATGAGCAGTTCTTC. This sequence encodes CASSGGVNEQFF. Full variable domain (outside the CDR3, taken from reference TRBV5-6 and TRBJ2-1): DAGVTQSPTHLIKTRGQQVTLRCSPKSGHDTVSWYQQALGQGPQFIFQYYEEEERQRGNFPDRFSGHQFPNYSSELNVNALLLGDSALYLCASSGGVNEQFFGPGTRLTVL.

The chain couples TRBV4-2 to TRBJ2-7; 7 bases are shared with TRBD1. CDR3 size: 14 residues. After removal of 3 bases from V and 3 bases from J, the junction contained 5 bases not matched to a gene. Germline CDR1 LGHNA, CDR2 YNFKEQ. This CDR3 is CASSHRDRLYEQYF. The CDR3 coding sequence is TGTGCCAGCAGCCACCGGGACAGACTCTACGAGCAGTACTTC.

V gene TRBV4-1 combines with J gene TRBJ1-6; 9 bases agree with TRBD1. With V trimmed by 1 base and J by 10 bases, 8 bases remained unmatched. CDR3 size: 16 residues. CDR1 and CDR2 from the germline V gene are MGHRA and YSYEKL. Here the CDR3 DNA reads TGCGCCAGCAGCCAAGGGGGACAGGGAGTCGCCTCACCCCTCCACTTT. Its protein product is CASSQGGQGVASPLHF.

The chain joins TRBV2 to TRBJ1-2; 10 bases align to TRBD1. Per germline, CDR1 SNHLY and CDR2 FYNNEI. Losses at the gene ends were 7 bases for V and 10 bases for J; bases not matched to a gene: 12. The CDR3 extends over 14 amino acids. CDR3 DNA sequence: TGTGCCAGCACCCGGACAGGGGGAGCGCACGACTACACCTTC. Amino acids: CASTRTGGAHDYTF.

The V call is TRBV5-5, the J call TRBJ1-1, with a possible D match to TRBD1 (6 bases). Germline assignment: CDR1 SGHKS and CDR2 YYEKEE (reference sequence). This CDR3 contains 15 residues. Trimming cost V 7 bases and J 3 bases, with 19 bases left between them. The CDR3 sequence: CASHRTIGGDTEAFF. The CDR3 nucleotides are TGTGCCAGCCACCGCACGATAGGGGGGGACACTGAAGCTTTCTTT.

CDR3 in DNA: TGTGCCAGCAGCCAAGGCGGGCCTCAAGAGACCCAGTACTTC. Protein: CASSQGGPQETQYF. The V call is TRBV4-2, the J call TRBJ2-5; maybe TRBD2 (5 bases). The CDR3 has 14 residues. The germline V gene has CDR1 LGHNA and CDR2 YNFKEQ. V lost 1 base, J lost 2 bases, and 8 bases lay in between.

The genes are TRBV6-5 and TRBJ2-4; D perhaps matches TRBD2 (6 bases). CDR1 and CDR2 (germline): MNHEY, SVGAGI. The CDR3 spans 14 residues. Trimming removed 6 bases at V and 9 bases at J, with 18 bases between. The CDR3 region is CASSLVGGERIQYF. CDR3 nucleotide sequence: TGTGCCAGCAGCCTGGTGGGGGGTGAGCGCATTCAGTACTTC.

The V and J genes are TRBV20-1 and TRBJ2-1; D remains ambiguous. V was cut by 0 bases and J by 4 bases, with 1 base left in between. The CDR3 is made up of 11 amino acids. CDR1 is DFQATT and CDR2 is SNEGSKA in the germline V gene (reference sequence). The CDR3 loop is CSAREYNEQFF. The CDR3 nucleotides read TGCAGTGCTAGAGAGTACAATGAGCAGTTCTTC.